The sequence of this T cell receptor (beta chain) was determined in a study of graft-versus-host responses after intestinal transplantation. The plating included roughly 200,000 irradiated, violet-dye-labeled stimulator cells together with roughly 200,000 CFSE-labeled responder cells. Sequencing was performed with immunoSEQ multiplex PCR; in TCRdb, only in-frame clones are kept and a portion is missing. The profile shows some 9,500 clones, 25% to 30% of them singletons. Germline CDR1 is SEHNR and CDR2 is FQNEAQ (reference sequence). V lost 3 bases and J lost 8; bases outside the gene matches: 5. The CDR3 is made up of 13 amino acids.

The sample in question was alloreactive CD8+ T cells from a mixed lymphocyte reaction culture, obtained before intestinal transplant. Subset given: CFSE-low proliferating T cells sorted from roughly 6-day pre-transplant mixed lymphocyte reaction (GvH or HvG direction). This TCR came from a human patient who received an intestinal transplant. This chain uses TRBV7-9 with TRBJ1-2, with 8 bases fitting TRBD1. DNA for the CDR3: TGTGCCAGCAGCTTCAGGGGGCCGGAGGGCTACACCTTC. Translated: CASSFRGPEGYTF. Combining the CDR3 with reference TRBV7-9 and TRBJ1-2 gives the whole variable domain DTGVSQNPRHKITKRGQNVTFRCDPISEHNRLYWYRQTLGQGPEFLTYFQNEAQLEKSRLLSDRFSAERPKGSFSTLEIQRTEQGDSAMYLCASSFRGPEGYTFGSGTRLTVV.